These 2 T cell receptor beta chains were all obtained from the same sample, sequenced in a study of blood T cells in healthy people across ages. Then a second PCR, running roughly 7 to 11 cycles, was carried out with a sample-barcoded 5' primer and a J-beta primer mix. TCRdb independently ran MiXCR on the 5' RACE reads; one entry per CDR3 protein. The table has about 570,000 distinct CDR3 sequences, 25% to 30% seen once. Sequencing used blood. The receptors originated from a woman between 65 and 79 years old in good health.

The rearrangement uses TRBV6-5 and TRBJ2-3; 8 bases agree with TRBD2. The ends lost 3 bases at V and 0 bases at J; junction bases unmatched: 2. Germline V gene sequence: CDR1 MNHEY, CDR2 SVGAGI. The CDR3 covers 15 residues. This chain's CDR3 is CASSYSGESTDTQYF. DNA of the CDR3: TGTGCCAGCAGTTATAGCGGGGAAAGCACAGATACGCAGTATTTT.

This chain connects TRBV9 to TRBJ2-5; tentatively, D is TRBD2 (5 bases). The germline CDR1 and CDR2 sequences are SGDLS and YYNGEE. The CDR3 is 16 amino acids. Trimming removed 4 bases at V and 5 bases at J, with 21 bases between. The CDR3 loop is CASSPGIYEGGETQYF. In DNA, the CDR3 is TGTGCCAGCAGCCCGGGTATATACGAGGGTGGGGAGACCCAGTACTTC.